The 31 T cell receptor beta chains below come from one sample, sequenced in a study of CD8+CD57+ T cells in acquired aplastic anemia. TCR beta VDJ and CDR3 profiling used genomic DNA as template. A single record per CDR3 protein comes from TCRdb applying MiXCR to the reads. The sample carries some 120,000 distinct CDR3 sequences, about 50% recorded once. Sequencing was done on patients that had shown CD8+CD57+ cell expansion by flow cytometry. The sequenced material came from sorted CD4+, CD8+, or CD8+CD57+ T cells (not recorded which) from PBMCs. These TCRs come from a human donor with aplastic anemia.

The rearrangement links TRBV7-2 to TRBJ1-2; D may be TRBD1 (6 bases). The CDR3 is made up of 16 amino acids. Trimming took off 0 bases at V and 2 bases at J, with 13 bases between the two ends. Germline CDR1 SGHTA, CDR2 FQGNSA. The CDR3 loop is CASSLALGGRNYGYTF. The DNA of the CDR3 is TGTGCCAGCAGCTTAGCTTTAGGGGGGCGCAACTATGGCTACACCTTC.

The CDR3 is CASSLRGPNYGYTF. The CDR3 coding sequence is TGTGCCAGCAGCTTAAGGGGGCCGAACTATGGCTACACCTTC. The J gene is TRBJ1-2, the V gene TRBV7-8, with 7 bases identical to TRBD1. This CDR3 spans 14 amino acids. Trimming cost V 2 bases and J 2 bases; bases outside gene matches: 2. The germline CDR1 and CDR2 sequences are SGHVS and FQNEAQ.

The gene calls are TRBV5-5 and TRBJ2-7, with 7 nucleotides matching TRBD2. The CDR3 sequence is 11 residues long. J was trimmed by 7 bases and V by 4 bases; bases with no gene match: 2. Germline CDR1 is SGHKS and CDR2 is YYEKEE (reference sequence). The CDR3 loop is CASSVGGEQYF. The DNA for the CDR3 is TGTGCCAGCAGCGTCGGGGGGGAGCAGTACTTC.

The chain joins TRBV15 to TRBJ1-1, with D possibly matching TRBD1 (5 bases). From germline, CDR1 is LNHNV and CDR2 YYDKDF (reference sequence). The V and J ends lost 6 bases and 3 bases respectively, with 14 bases between them. The CDR3 length is 14 residues. CDR3 DNA sequence: TGTGCCACCAGGCCGGGGCAGAGGGACACTGAAGCTTTCTTT. This sequence encodes CATRPGQRDTEAFF.

This clonotype was detected only a few times. V usage is TRBV6-1 and J usage is TRBJ2-7, with TRBD1 matching 7 bases. V was clipped by 6 bases and J by 8 bases; unmatched bases: 25. The CDR3 runs to 18 residues. Per germline, CDR1 MNHNS and CDR2 SASEGT. DNA for the CDR3: TGTGCCAGCAGCCTTGACAGGGTTAAGGACAGGAGTGTGGTCCAGCAGTACTTC. Encoded protein: CASSLDRVKDRSVVQQYF.

The J gene is TRBJ2-1, the V gene TRBV19; 10 nucleotides agree with TRBD2. The V gene's germline CDR1 is LNHDA and CDR2 SQIVND (reference sequence). This CDR3 has 16 residues. V lost 5 bases and J lost 3; bases outside the gene matches: 7. The CDR3 protein is CASSLLAGGFYNEQFF. The CDR3 nucleotides are TGTGCCAGTAGTTTATTAGCGGGAGGATTCTACAATGAGCAGTTCTTC.

Ten or more counts support this clonotype. V is TRBV5-1 and J is TRBJ1-5; 10 nucleotides align to TRBD1. Germline CDR1 SGHRS, CDR2 YFSETQ. The junction had 9 bases not matched to a gene; V was cut back by 5 bases and J by 7 bases. The CDR3 has 15 amino acids. DNA for the CDR3: TGCGCCAGCAGATCCGGGACAGGGGTCATACAGCCCCAGCATTTT. This gives the protein CASRSGTGVIQPQHF.

This clonotype was seen only a few times. The rearrangement uses TRBV24-1 and TRBJ2-2; TRBD1 matches at 7 bases. The CDR3 has 14 amino acids. Germline lookup yields CDR1 KGHDR and CDR2 SFDVKD. Trimming cost V 4 bases and J 7 bases; bases outside gene matches: 5. The CDR3 DNA reads TGTGCCACCAGTGACGGACAGGATCACGGGGAGCTGTTTTTT. This translates into CATSDGQDHGELFF.

The chain couples TRBV11-2 to TRBJ2-1, with D perhaps matching TRBD1 or TRBD2 (6 bases each). Germline V gene lookup returns CDR1 SGHAT and CDR2 FQNNGV. The CDR3 length is 17 residues. V shed 5 bases and J shed 6 bases, with 23 bases lying between them. The CDR3 is CASSRRLWGALFNEQFF. DNA of the CDR3: TGTGCCAGCAGCCGGAGGTTGTGGGGGGCCTTGTTCAATGAGCAGTTCTTC.

This clonotype has a count of ten or more. The genes are TRBV10-2 and TRBJ2-2, with 9 bases aligning to TRBD1. CDR3 length equals 15 residues. The V and J ends lost 4 bases and 8 bases, in that order; junction bases with no gene match: 8. Germline values: CDR1 WSHSY, CDR2 SAAADI. The CDR3 here is CASSGGTGSMGELFF. DNA of the CDR3: TGCGCCAGCAGTGGAGGGACAGGGTCAATGGGGGAGCTGTTTTTT.

The gene calls are TRBV15 and TRBJ1-6; a weak D match, TRBD1 (5 bases). Germline-derived CDR1 and CDR2 are LNHNV and YYDKDF (reference sequence). The CDR3 is made up of 13 amino acids. V was pared by 3 bases and J by 9 bases, with 9 bases between. The CDR3 is CATSRGEGSPLHF. DNA for the CDR3: TGTGCCACCAGCAGGGGGGAAGGTTCACCCCTCCACTTT.

This clonotype has only one observation. The gene calls are TRBV20-1 and TRBJ1-1, with D unclear. The V gene's germline CDR1 is DFQATT and CDR2 SNEGSKA (reference sequence). The CDR3 contains 14 residues. Trimming took off 3 bases at V and 1 base at J, with 12 bases between the two ends. Written as DNA, the CDR3 is TGCAGTGCTAGTGGGTCCACCTCGAACACTGAAGCTTTCTTT. Translating gives CSASGSTSNTEAFF.

The chain uses TRBV24-1 and TRBJ2-1; D is unclear. Trimming removed 6 bases from V and 3 bases from J, with 5 bases in between. The CDR3 has 12 residues. Germline CDR1 and CDR2: KGHDR and SFDVKD. This chain's CDR3 is CATSRSYNEQFF. The CDR3 region has the DNA TGTGCCACCAGTCGCAGCTACAATGAGCAGTTCTTC.

V usage is TRBV14 and J usage is TRBJ1-2; D unclear. Germline V gene sequence: CDR1 SGHDN, CDR2 FVKESK. The CDR3 loop spans 16 amino acids. Trimming left V 1 base short and J 4 bases short, with 16 bases between. CDR3 protein: CASSQVTGQTPYGYTF. The CDR3 nucleotides are TGTGCCAGCAGCCAAGTCACCGGCCAGACCCCCTATGGCTACACCTTC.

The chain couples TRBV19 to TRBJ1-1; unclear D gene. The CDR3 has 11 amino acids. The V and J ends lost 8 bases and 5 bases respectively, with 9 bases between them. Germline V gene sequence: CDR1 LNHDA, CDR2 SQIVND (reference sequence). The CDR3 reads CASLTFTEAFF. As DNA, the CDR3 is TGTGCCAGTCTGACATTTACTGAAGCTTTCTTT.

This clonotype was counted between two and nine times. The rearrangement links TRBV4-3 to TRBJ1-6, with 7 bases identical to TRBD1. The CDR3 is 13 residues long. V lost 6 bases to trimming and J lost 10 bases; unmatched junction nucleotides: 6. The germline gives CDR1 LGHNA, CDR2 YSLEER. The CDR3 DNA sequence: TGCGCCAGCAGTCGAACAGGGGAGTCACCCCTCCACTTT. Translation gives CASSRTGESPLHF.

A note on this clonotype: The conserved phenylalanine or tryptophan normally closing the CDR3 is absent here, so this likely arose from a read error. The rearrangement uses TRBV6-1 and TRBJ2-4; TRBD2 matches 7 bases. J lost 6 bases, V lost 8 bases, and 4 bases had no gene match. CDR3 length: 12 amino acids. Germline V CDR1 and CDR2: MNHNS, SASEGT. CDR3 nucleotide sequence: TGTGCCAGCCGGGGGGAGGCAAACATTCAGTACCTC. As protein: CASRGEANIQYL.

This rearrangement joins TRBV7-8 to TRBJ2-1; no definite D call. Trimming pared 2 bases from V and 6 bases from J, leaving 5 bases between. This CDR3 is 12 amino acids long. Germline values: CDR1 SGHVS, CDR2 FQNEAQ. CDR3 loop: CASSLRSNEQFF. In nucleotides, the CDR3 is TGTGCCAGCAGCTTAAGGTCCAATGAGCAGTTCTTC. The full variable domain, completed using reference TRBV7-8 and TRBJ2-1, is GAGVSQSPRYKVAKRGQDVALRCDPISGHVSLFWYQQALGQGPEFLTYFQNEAQLDKSGLPSDRFFAERPEGSVSTLKIQRTQQEDSAVYLCASSLRSNEQFFGPGTRLTVL.

This clonotype turned up a few times. J is TRBJ2-1 and V is TRBV27; perhaps TRBD1 as D (6 bases). Trimming removed 7 bases at V and 5 bases at J, with 12 bases between. From germline, CDR1 is MNHEY and CDR2 SMNVEV (reference sequence). This CDR3 has 13 amino acids. CDR3 sequence reads: CASNTNRDNEQFF. CDR3 nucleotide sequence: TGTGCCAGCAACACCAACAGGGACAATGAGCAGTTCTTC.

The chain couples TRBV29-1 to TRBJ2-7; D is unclear. The CDR3 has 11 residues. Trimming took 3 bases from V and 3 from J, leaving 6 bases between them. The germline V gene encodes CDR1 SQVTM and CDR2 ANQGSEA. Here the CDR3 DNA reads TGCAGCGTTGATAGGGACTACGAGCAGTACTTC. Translating gives CSVDRDYEQYF.

The CDR3 sequence is CASSEWGPSYEQYF. CDR3 nucleotide sequence: TGTGCCAGCAGTGAGTGGGGCCCCTCCTACGAGCAGTACTTC. The chain joins TRBV25-1 to TRBJ2-7; D may be TRBD1 (5 bases). Germline V gene sequence: CDR1 MGHDK, CDR2 SYGVNS. The CDR3 length is 14 residues. V was trimmed by 3 bases and J by 0 bases, leaving 9 bases between them.

The genes are TRBV2 and TRBJ2-1; D perhaps matches TRBD2 (6 bases). The V gene lost 7 bases and the J gene lost 9 bases, with 13 bases spanning the gap. CDR3 length: 12 residues. CDR1 and CDR2 (germline): SNHLY, FYNNEI. The CDR3 nucleotides read TGTGCCAGCAATAGTCGGAGGGTTGAGCAGTTCTTC. Protein: CASNSRRVEQFF. Drawing the rest from reference TRBV2 and TRBJ2-1, the complete variable domain is EPEVTQTPSHQVTQMGQEVILRCVPISNHLYFYWYRQILGQKVEFLVSFYNNEISEKSEIFDDQFSVERPDGSNFTLKIRSTKLEDSAMYFCASNSRRVEQFFGPGTRLTVL.

At least ten counts were recorded for this clonotype. The chain combines TRBV13 with TRBJ1-2; D remains ambiguous. The CDR3 loop spans 13 amino acids. Per the germline V gene, CDR1 is PRHDT and CDR2 is FYEKMQ (reference sequence). V lost 3 bases and J 3 bases, leaving 8 bases between the germline ends. This CDR3 is CASSFPGDYGYTF. The CDR3 DNA sequence: TGTGCCAGCAGCTTCCCCGGGGACTATGGCTACACCTTC.

This rearrangement joins TRBV25-1 to TRBJ2-2; 8 bases are a match to TRBD1. Per germline, CDR1 MGHDK and CDR2 SYGVNS. V dropped 5 bases and J dropped 3; count of bases not matched to a gene: 5. The CDR3 has 15 amino acids. This CDR3 is CASSIGQGDTGELFF. In nucleotides, the CDR3 is TGTGCCAGCAGTATAGGACAGGGCGACACCGGGGAGCTGTTTTTT.

This clonotype was counted many times. This chain uses TRBV20-1 with TRBJ1-2; a possible D gene is TRBD1 (5 bases). This CDR3 contains 14 residues. Germline-derived CDR1 and CDR2 are DFQATT and SNEGSKA (reference sequence). V was clipped by 2 bases and J by 4 bases, with 14 bases between them. This CDR3 reads CSARYVDRFYGYTF. The CDR3 coding sequence is TGCAGTGCTAGATATGTAGACAGATTCTATGGCTACACCTTC.

This clonotype was counted many times. V is TRBV2 and J is TRBJ2-7; TRBD1 or TRBD2 may be the D gene (5 bases each). The CDR3 spans 15 residues. V was cut by 3 bases and J by 4 bases, with 16 bases left in between. Germline V CDR1 and CDR2: SNHLY, FYNNEI. CDR3 sequence (DNA): TGTGCCAGCAGTGATTATAGGCAGGGAGATTACGAGCAGTACTTC. It translates to CASSDYRQGDYEQYF.

This chain uses TRBV19 with TRBJ1-2, with a weak D call TRBD1 (5 bases). V lost 9 bases and J 6 bases, leaving 11 bases between the germline ends. Germline V gene lookup returns CDR1 LNHDA and CDR2 SQIVND (reference sequence). CDR3 length: 11 amino acids. CDR3 nucleotides: TGTGCCAGCAGGTTGGGGGATGGCTACACCTTC. Translation gives CASRLGDGYTF.

The chain recombines TRBV5-6 with TRBJ2-5; 12 bases are a match to TRBD2. Germline loops: CDR1 SGHDT, CDR2 YYEEEE. V lost 5 bases and J lost 7; bases outside the gene matches: 21. The CDR3 sequence is 19 residues long. The CDR3 DNA follows: TGTGCCAGCAGTATGCAGTGGGGTTTACTAGCGGGGGGTTCGGGGACCCAGTACTTC. Amino acids: CASSMQWGLLAGGSGTQYF. The full variable domain, its missing parts supplied by reference TRBV5-6 and TRBJ2-5, is DAGVTQSPTHLIKTRGQQVTLRCSPKSGHDTVSWYQQALGQGPQFIFQYYEEEERQRGNFPDRFSGHQFPNYSSELNVNALLLGDSALYLCASSMQWGLLAGGSGTQYFGPGTRLLVL.

The gene calls are TRBV12-3 or TRBV12-4 and TRBJ1-1; D not certain. Between the trimmed V and J ends, which lost 7 bases and 0 bases, there was a span of 15 bases. The CDR3 runs to 15 residues. CDR3 in DNA: TGTGCCAGCACCTTTCAAGGAGGGTTGAACACTGAAGCTTTCTTT. Translating it yields CASTFQGGLNTEAFF.

J is TRBJ1-1 and V is TRBV3-1; no definite D call. Germline V lookup: CDR1 LGHDT, CDR2 YNNKEL (reference sequence). The CDR3 loop spans 16 amino acids. The ends were cut back, 1 base at V and 0 bases at J, with 12 bases in the middle. CDR3 loop: CASSQGRTAMNTEAFF. CDR3 in DNA: TGTGCCAGCAGCCAAGGACGGACGGCCATGAACACTGAAGCTTTCTTT.

The chain carries TRBV15 and TRBJ1-4; a weak D match, TRBD1 (5 bases). The length of the CDR3 is 13 residues. Trimming stripped 4 bases from V and 7 bases from J, with 10 bases between. Germline CDR1 reads LNHNV; CDR2 reads YYDKDF (reference sequence). The CDR3 nucleotides are TGTGCCACCAGCAACCGACAGAGTGAAAAACTGTTTTTT. As protein: CATSNRQSEKLFF.